Given below is one T cell receptor beta chain in context. Antigen unknown. The data were taken from a study of T cell responses to AZD1222 COVID-19 vaccine. Per germline, CDR1 SGHTA and CDR2 FQGTGA. V lost 5 bases to trimming and J lost 10 bases; unmatched junction nucleotides: 20. The CDR3 totals 17 residues. The study, taken as a whole, reports: Per reports, nearly half of all spike-specific TCRs target regions that are unmutated in variants.

The table came from immunoSEQ multiplex PCR; TCRdb's copy has only in-frame clones and leaves some out. This table has 100,000 to 120,000 clones, around nine tenths appearing once. The rearrangement links TRBV7-3 to TRBJ1-2; 9 nucleotides line up with TRBD1. The clonotype was recovered from an adult who received the AZD1222 COVID-19 vaccine. The source material was peripheral blood, sampled 28 days after the second AZD1222 dose. CDR3 loop: CASSPQPPGQGIIDYTF. The CDR3 DNA sequence: TGTGCCAGCAGCCCCCAGCCACCGGGACAGGGAATAATTGACTACACCTTC.